This TCR beta chain was sequenced in a study of T-cell reconstitution after alpha-beta-depleted transplantation in children. CDR1 SGHDT and CDR2 YYEEEE come from the germline V gene. The CDR3 has 12 residues. The germline V and J ends were trimmed by 4 bases and 10 bases, with 12 bases remaining between them. Unique molecular identifiers tagged the TCRbeta library. TCRdb fed the PCR reads into MiXCR, producing one record per CDR3 protein. This table has about 240,000 distinct CDR3 sequences, more than 10% appearing once. This clonotype originated in a human donor who donated a stem cell graft to a child with acute lymphoblastic leukemia. V gene TRBV5-6 combines with J gene TRBJ1-5; D not certain. The source material was PBMCs from the stem cell graft donor, sampled from the stem cell graft. This CDR3 is CASSIGPLPQHF. The CDR3, as DNA: TGTGCCAGCAGCATAGGCCCTCTCCCCCAGCATTTT.